The 17 T cell receptor beta chains listed next were all sequenced from one sample in a study of memory CD4+ T cells and cytomegalovirus serostatus. Single viable CD3+CD4+CD8-CD45RO+ cells were sorted as the memory CD4+ T cells. Some clones are missing from TCRdb's copy, which holds only in-frame ones; the method was immunoSEQ multiplex PCR. Of about 61,000 clones listed, 80% were seen once; the top ten hold less than 0.6%. The sequencing input was memory CD4+ T cells from blood. The source of these receptors is an adult in good health and CMV-seronegative. Some clones in this sample may be carry-over from other donors' samples.

The chain combines TRBV7-2 with TRBJ2-3, with unresolved D. CDR1 is SGHTA and CDR2 is FQGNSA in the germline V gene. The CDR3 totals 13 residues. V gave up 2 bases and J gave up 5 bases, with 8 bases separating them. As DNA, the CDR3 is TGTGCCAGCAGCTTACGTCTAAGAGATACGCAGTATTTT. The encoded protein is CASSLRLRDTQYF.

Points on this clone: The sample holds other DNA sequences that translate to the same CDR3. V gene TRBV9 combines with J gene TRBJ2-5; no reliable D call. Germline V gene lookup returns CDR1 SGDLS and CDR2 YYNGEE. This CDR3 is 13 amino acids long. V was clipped by 0 bases and J by 1 base, with 4 bases between them. In DNA, the CDR3 is TGTGCCAGCAGCGTAGGAGGCCAAGAGACCCAGTACTTC. Translation gives CASSVGGQETQYF.

This chain joins TRBV2 and TRBJ2-7, with D possibly being TRBD1 (6 bases). Trimming left V 6 bases short and J 0 bases short, with 12 bases between. This CDR3 comprises 14 residues. The germline CDR1 and CDR2 sequences are SNHLY and FYNNEI. The CDR3 sequence: CASSLGTPSYEQYF. The CDR3 DNA reads TGTGCCAGCAGCCTCGGGACACCCTCCTACGAGCAGTACTTC.

The chain employs TRBV23-1 and TRBJ2-7; 7 nucleotides align to TRBD1. TRBV23-1 is designated an ORF whose function remains uncertain. This CDR3 has 16 amino acids. The V segment lost 3 bases and the J segment 3 bases; nucleotides outside the gene matches: 11. CDR3 amino acids: CASSQGERDRDYEQYF. The CDR3 DNA is TGCGCCAGCAGTCAGGGCGAACGGGACAGAGACTACGAGCAGTACTTC.

The V gene is TRBV7-8, the J gene TRBJ1-6, with TRBD1 as a possible D gene (5 bases). The CDR3 consists of 14 residues. The V gene's germline CDR1 is SGHVS and CDR2 FQNEAQ. Between the trimmed V and J ends, which lost 3 bases and 10 bases, there was a span of 13 bases. The DNA of the CDR3 is TGTGCCAGCAGCTTTCCCGGGACCCCCTCACCCCTCCACTTT. It encodes CASSFPGTPSPLHF.

As for this clone: One junction end disagrees with the germline gene, perhaps due to a read error. J is TRBJ1-4 and V is TRBV4-3; D is possibly TRBD1 (6 bases). This CDR3 spans 15 amino acids. The V gene's germline CDR1 is LGHNA and CDR2 YSLEER. For the CDR3, the DNA is TGCGCCAGCAGCCAGGGTACAGGGAGGGATGAAAAACTATTTTTT. It yields the protein CASSQGTGRDEKLFF.

V gene TRBV6-1 combines with J gene TRBJ1-3; D is uncertain. The CDR3 extends over 15 amino acids. CDR1 and CDR2 from the germline V gene are MNHNS and SASEGT. Trimming took off 3 bases at V and 9 bases at J, with 18 bases between the two ends. In DNA, the CDR3 is TGTGCCAGCAGTGAGTCGCGGGCTCGGAGTGGCACCATATATTTT. Its translation: CASSESRARSGTIYF.

This chain uses TRBV6-1 with TRBJ1-4; the match to TRBD1 covers 8 bases. This CDR3 spans 13 amino acids. V lost 7 bases to trimming and J lost 5 bases; unmatched junction nucleotides: 3. Germline V gene data show CDR1 as MNHNS and CDR2 as SASEGT. The chain's CDR3 is CASNRDRNEKLFF. The CDR3 DNA follows: TGTGCCAGCAACCGGGACAGGAATGAAAAACTGTTTTTT.

The chain has TRBV28 and TRBJ2-1; tentatively, D is TRBD2 (6 bases). From germline, CDR1 is MDHEN and CDR2 SYDVKM. Trimming stripped 3 bases from V and 7 bases from J, with 7 bases between. The CDR3 loop spans 12 amino acids. The CDR3 loop is CASSLAGNEQFF. The CDR3 DNA sequence: TGTGCCAGCAGTTTGGCGGGGAATGAGCAGTTCTTC.

This chain joins TRBV18 and TRBJ2-1; TRBD2 matches 9 bases. This CDR3 contains 16 residues. V shed 0 bases and J 3 bases; nucleotides not matched to a gene: 3. Germline V gene lookup returns CDR1 KGHSH and CDR2 LQKENI. CDR3 nucleotide sequence: TGTGCCAGCTCACCACCGGGCGGGGGGGTCTACAATGAGCAGTTCTTC. Encoded protein: CASSPPGGGVYNEQFF.

The chain links TRBV18 to TRBJ2-3; D unclear. The CDR3 loop spans 13 amino acids. The germline CDR1 and CDR2 sequences are KGHSH and LQKENI. The ends were cut back, 3 bases at V and 1 base at J, with 5 bases in the middle. CDR3 sequence reads: CASSPSGTDTQYF. In nucleotides, the CDR3 is TGTGCCAGCTCACCCAGTGGCACAGATACGCAGTATTTT.

V and J are TRBV4-3 and TRBJ1-3; tentatively, D is TRBD1 (5 bases). Germline-derived CDR1 and CDR2 are LGHNA and YSLEER. With 0 bases removed from V and 2 bases from J, the gap between germline ends came to 17 bases. The CDR3 runs 18 residues. In DNA form, the CDR3 reads TGCGCCAGCAGCCAAGAAGCCCCGGGGTGGGGGGCTGGAAACACCATATATTTT. It specifies CASSQEAPGWGAGNTIYF.

The genes are TRBV7-8 and TRBJ1-3, with 8 bases identical to TRBD1. The germline V gene encodes CDR1 SGHVS and CDR2 FQNEAQ. The CDR3 loop spans 18 amino acids. Trimming took 1 base from V and 0 from J; bases not matched to a gene: 8. The DNA of the CDR3 is TGTGCCAGCAGCTTAGTAGGGGCAGGGGGCACCTCTGGAAACACCATATATTTT. Encoded protein: CASSLVGAGGTSGNTIYF.

This chain links TRBV4-2 with TRBJ2-7; a weak D match, TRBD2 (6 bases). The length of the CDR3 is 14 residues. Germline assignment: CDR1 LGHNA and CDR2 YNFKEQ. CDR3 coding DNA: TGTTACCTCCTTTGGGACTCGTATAACTACGAGCAGTACTTC. Protein sequence: CYLLWDSYNYEQYF.

The chain combines TRBV6-1 with TRBJ2-3; D gene ambiguous. CDR3 length: 14 residues. Looked up from germline, CDR1 is MNHNS and CDR2 is SASEGT. The germline V and J ends were trimmed by 6 bases and 8 bases, with 18 bases remaining between them. CDR3 in amino acids: CASSDGPTVVTQYF. The CDR3 nucleotides are TGTGCCAGCAGCGACGGACCGACTGTTGTTACGCAGTATTTT.

The V and J genes are TRBV15 and TRBJ2-6; D is uncertain. The CDR3 has 15 amino acids. Germline loops: CDR1 LNHNV, CDR2 YYDKDF (reference sequence). Trimming pared 1 base from V and 1 base from J, leaving 5 bases between. CDR3 in amino acids: CATSRGISGANVLTF. In DNA, the CDR3 is TGTGCCACCAGCAGAGGGATTTCTGGGGCCAACGTCCTGACTTTC.

This sequence joins TRBV6-6 and TRBJ1-4, with D uncertain. The V gene's germline CDR1 is MNHNY and CDR2 SVGAGI (reference sequence). The CDR3 loop spans 14 amino acids. With 5 bases removed from V and 0 bases from J, the gap between germline ends came to 7 bases. The CDR3 DNA reads TGTGCCAGCAGTACGAGGGCAACTAATGAAAAACTGTTTTTT. It codes for CASSTRATNEKLFF.